This T cell receptor beta chain was found in a study of T-cell memory formation after mild COVID-19. Via MiXCR, TCRdb re-called the 5' RACE reads, giving one row per CDR3 protein. The data show some 350,000 distinct CDR3 sequences, over 10% seen once. This clonotype was counted a few times. This clonotype was obtained from a man in his late teens or twenties who had mild COVID-19 (a few samples of this study predate the infection). Cell type and time point are not known. Sequencing was carried out using PBMCs or a T cell subset sorted from them (not recorded which).

The CDR3 DNA reads TGCGCCAGCAGCCAAGGCTCGAGCTGGGGGCAGAATACGCAGTATTTT. Protein: CASSQGSSWGQNTQYF. The chain has TRBV4-1 and TRBJ2-3, with a tentative D call TRBD1 (6 bases). The CDR3 totals 16 residues. Germline values: CDR1 MGHRA, CDR2 YSYEKL. Trimming removed 1 base from V and 7 bases from J, with 18 bases in between.